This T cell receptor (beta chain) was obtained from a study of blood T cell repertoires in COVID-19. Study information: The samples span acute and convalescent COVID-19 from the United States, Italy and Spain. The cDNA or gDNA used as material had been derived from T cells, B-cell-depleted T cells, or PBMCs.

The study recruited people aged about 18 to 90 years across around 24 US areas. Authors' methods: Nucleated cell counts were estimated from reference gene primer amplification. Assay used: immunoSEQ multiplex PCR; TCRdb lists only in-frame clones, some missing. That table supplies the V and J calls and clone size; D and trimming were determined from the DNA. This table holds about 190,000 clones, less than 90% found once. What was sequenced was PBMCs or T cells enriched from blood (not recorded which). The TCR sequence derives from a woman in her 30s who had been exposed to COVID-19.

The CDR3 region is CASSEWRSNQPQHF. The CDR3, as DNA: TGTGCCAGCAGTGAGTGGCGGAGTAATCAGCCCCAGCATTTT. This rearrangement joins TRBV6-1 to TRBJ1-5; D not resolved. Between the trimmed V and J ends, which lost 3 bases and 4 bases, there was a span of 10 bases. The CDR3 consists of 14 residues. Germline lookup yields CDR1 MNHNS and CDR2 SASEGT.